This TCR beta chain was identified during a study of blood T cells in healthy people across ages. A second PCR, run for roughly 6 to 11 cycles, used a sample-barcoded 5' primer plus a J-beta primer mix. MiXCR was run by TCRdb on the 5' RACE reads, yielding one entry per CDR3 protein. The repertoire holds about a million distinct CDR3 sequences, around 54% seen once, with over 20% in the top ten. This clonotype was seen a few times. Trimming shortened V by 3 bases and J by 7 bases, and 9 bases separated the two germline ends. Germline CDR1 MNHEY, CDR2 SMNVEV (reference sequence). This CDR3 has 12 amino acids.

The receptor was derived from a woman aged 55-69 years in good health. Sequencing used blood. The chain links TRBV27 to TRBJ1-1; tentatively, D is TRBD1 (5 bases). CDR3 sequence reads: CASSFPGGEAFF. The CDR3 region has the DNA TGTGCCAGCAGTTTCCCGGGGGGTGAAGCTTTCTTT.